This T cell receptor (beta chain) was documented in a study of technical replicates of blood from a handful of donors. The CDR3 consists of 15 residues. The V gene's germline CDR1 is MNHEY and CDR2 SVGAGI. J was trimmed by 8 bases and V by 0 bases; bases with no gene match: 7. Sequencing used immunoSEQ multiplex PCR; TCRdb keeps in-frame clones, though not all of them. The repertoire includes tens of thousands of clones, approximately 91% of them detected once, and roughly 0.38% sits in the top ten. Sequences were obtained from T cells isolated from PBMCs. This clonotype was sampled from a human donor in good health. The genes are TRBV6-5 and TRBJ2-1; TRBD2 agrees at 7 bases. In nucleotides, the CDR3 is TGTGCCAGCAGTTACTCTCTAGCGGAGCTTTATGAGCAGTTCTTC. Its translation is CASSYSLAELYEQFF.